The source of this T cell receptor beta chain is a study of shared clonotypes between healthy human individuals. Looking at the study overall: Sampling drew on donors who were two women and three men aged 18 to 49. Whole-study findings and limits: Clonotypes shared by all four sorted-subset donors had higher generation probabilities than non-shared clonotypes.

Data came from immunoSEQ multiplex PCR; TCRdb stores just in-frame clones and leaves some out. The profile shows more than 2 million clones, 80% to 95% of them singletons. Germline V gene lookup returns CDR1 MDHEN and CDR2 SYDVKM. The CDR3 loop spans 15 amino acids. Trimming took 3 bases from V and 2 from J, leaving 11 bases between them. To note about this clone: Its antigen is still unknown.

Naive CD8 populations comprised CD45RO-negative cells positively selected for CCR7, excluding terminally differentiated effector memory CD45RA+ cells. The donor cohort consisted entirely of Caucasian adults residing in Nashville, Tennessee. The chain couples TRBV28 to TRBJ1-3; a possible D gene is TRBD1 (5 bases). This receptor was taken from a young man in good health. Some clones in this sample may be carry-over from other donors' samples. The specimen sequenced was naive CD8+ T cells from PBMCs. The CDR3 here is CASSFLLGAGNTIYF. The CDR3 DNA sequence: TGTGCCAGCAGTTTTTTGTTGGGGGCTGGAAACACCATATATTTT.